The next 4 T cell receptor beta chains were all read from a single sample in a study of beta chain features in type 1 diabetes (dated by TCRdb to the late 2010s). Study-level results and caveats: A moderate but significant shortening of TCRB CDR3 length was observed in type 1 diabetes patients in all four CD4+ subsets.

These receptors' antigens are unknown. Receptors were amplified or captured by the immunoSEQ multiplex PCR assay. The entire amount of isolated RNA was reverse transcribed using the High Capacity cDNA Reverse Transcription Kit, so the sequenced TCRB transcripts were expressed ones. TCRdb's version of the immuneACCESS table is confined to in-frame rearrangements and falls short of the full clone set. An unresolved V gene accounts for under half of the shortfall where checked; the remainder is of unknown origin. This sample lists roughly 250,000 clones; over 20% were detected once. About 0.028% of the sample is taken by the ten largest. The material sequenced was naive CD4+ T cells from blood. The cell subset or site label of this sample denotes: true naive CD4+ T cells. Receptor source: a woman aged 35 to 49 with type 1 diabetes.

The CDR3 nucleotides are TGTGCCAGCAGCCAGGACTATCTTGAGCAGTTCTTC. Protein: CASSQDYLEQFF. V is TRBV14 and J is TRBJ2-1, with D possibly matching TRBD2 (6 bases). Germline V gene sequence: CDR1 SGHDN, CDR2 FVKESK. V was shortened by 3 bases and J by 9 bases, with 9 bases between the two germline ends. CDR3 size: 12 residues.

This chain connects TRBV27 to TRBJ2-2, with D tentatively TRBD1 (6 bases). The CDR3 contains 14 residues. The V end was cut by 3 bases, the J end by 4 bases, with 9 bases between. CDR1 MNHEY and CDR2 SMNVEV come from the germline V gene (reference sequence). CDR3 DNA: TGTGCCAGCAGTTTCAGGGGTTTCACCGGGGAGCTGTTTTTT. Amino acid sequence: CASSFRGFTGELFF.

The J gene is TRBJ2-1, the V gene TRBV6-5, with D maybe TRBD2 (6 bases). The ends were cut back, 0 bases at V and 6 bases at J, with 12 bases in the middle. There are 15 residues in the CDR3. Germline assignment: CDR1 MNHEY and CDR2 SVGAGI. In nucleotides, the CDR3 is TGTGCCAGCAGTTACTCGGGGACTCCTCCCAATGAGCAGTTCTTC. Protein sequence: CASSYSGTPPNEQFF.

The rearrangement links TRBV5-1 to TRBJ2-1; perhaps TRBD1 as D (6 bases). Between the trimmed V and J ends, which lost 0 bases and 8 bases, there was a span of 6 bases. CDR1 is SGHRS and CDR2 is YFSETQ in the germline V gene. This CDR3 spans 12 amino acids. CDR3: CASSLDRDEQFF. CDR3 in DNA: TGCGCCAGCAGCTTGGACAGGGATGAGCAGTTCTTC.